The 19 T cell receptor beta chains presented below share a single source sample, sequenced in a study of OX40 agonist ivuxolimab in advanced cancers. Libraries were constructed by the immunoSEQ multiplex PCR assay. TCRdb took this table from immuneACCESS and kept in-frame rearrangements with V and J called. Such tables lack part of the clones; where checked against another copy, unresolved V genes explain under half of the gap, and the rest is unexplained. In this sample the table shows over 45,000 clones, approximately 85% of which occur a single time. Clones ranked in the top ten supply approximately 2.1% of the sample. Source: CD4+ or CD8+ T cells sorted from blood, taken in a trial of the OX40 agonist ivuxolimab. Receptors were obtained from an adult with an advanced solid tumor such as melanoma, head and neck, liver or kidney cancer.

CDR3 bases: TGTGCCAGCAGCCAAGCCGCAAGGGGGTCCTACGAGCAGTACTTC. Translation: CASSQAARGSYEQYF. The rearrangement uses TRBV4-2 and TRBJ2-7, with D possibly TRBD1 on 6 matching bases. The CDR3 runs 15 residues. Between the trimmed V and J ends, which lost 1 base and 1 base, there was a span of 11 bases. Germline assignment: CDR1 LGHNA and CDR2 YNFKEQ.

The chain links TRBV6-1 to TRBJ2-1; perhaps TRBD2 as D (6 bases). The CDR3 runs to 15 residues. The V gene's germline CDR1 is MNHNS and CDR2 SASEGT. Trimming cost V 4 bases and J 2 bases, with 12 bases left between them. The DNA of the CDR3 is TGTGCCAGCAGTGTCGCGGGGTCACCCTACAATGAGCAGTTCTTC. Its translation: CASSVAGSPYNEQFF.

The chain links TRBV7-9 to TRBJ2-7; D is uncertain. CDR1 SEHNR and CDR2 FQNEAQ come from the germline V gene (reference sequence). There are 14 residues in the CDR3. Trimming removed 3 bases from V and 0 bases from J, with 9 bases in between. CDR3 in amino acids: CASSFQQSSYEQYF. CDR3 DNA: TGTGCCAGCAGCTTCCAGCAGAGCTCCTACGAGCAGTACTTC.

The V call is TRBV19, the J call TRBJ1-1; D perhaps matches TRBD1 (6 bases). Trimming shortened V by 5 bases and J by 1 base, and 8 bases separated the two germline ends. This CDR3 has 13 amino acids. CDR1 and CDR2 (germline): LNHDA, SQIVND (reference sequence). The CDR3 region is CASSLGANTEAFF. The CDR3, as DNA: TGTGCCAGTAGTTTGGGGGCGAACACTGAAGCTTTCTTT.

This clone has a handful of counts. The CDR3 here is CASSTIPTWDRVGSNYGYTF. CDR3 coding DNA: TGTGCCAGCAGTACAATACCAACTTGGGACAGGGTAGGGTCCAACTATGGCTACACCTTC. The chain couples TRBV28 to TRBJ1-2, with 9 positions matching TRBD1. V lost 5 bases and J lost 2; bases outside the gene matches: 21. Per germline, CDR1 MDHEN and CDR2 SYDVKM. The CDR3 loop spans 20 amino acids.

The chain recombines TRBV6-1 with TRBJ2-6; D tentatively reads TRBD1 or TRBD2 (5 bases each). This CDR3 has 14 residues. Trimming took 11 bases from V and 2 from J, leaving 13 bases between them. Germline CDR1 and CDR2: MNHNS and SASEGT. CDR3 sequence reads: CASFRDPGANVLTF. In DNA, the CDR3 is TGTGCCTCCTTCAGGGACCCTGGGGCCAACGTCCTGACTTTC.

The chain links TRBV19 to TRBJ1-2; 7 nucleotides match TRBD1. Germline V gene sequence: CDR1 LNHDA, CDR2 SQIVND (reference sequence). V lost 8 bases and J lost 8; bases outside the gene matches: 14. This CDR3 has 14 amino acids. The CDR3 region is CASAFDRDLYGYTF. The CDR3 bases are TGTGCCAGTGCCTTCGACAGGGACCTATACGGCTACACCTTC.

This sequence joins TRBV19 and TRBJ2-5, with 7 bases that match TRBD2. With the DNA end fitting TRBJ2-7 better, the J assignment may be wrong. Germline values: CDR1 LNHDA, CDR2 SQIVND (reference sequence). The CDR3 sequence is 16 residues long. CDR3 coding DNA: TGTGCCAGTAGTACTAGCGGTTGGGCTGAAGCCTACGAGCAGTACTTC. Translated, it gives CASSTSGWAEAYEQYF.

The chain combines TRBV10-3 with TRBJ1-1; the match to TRBD1 covers 8 bases. Per germline, CDR1 ENHRY and CDR2 SYGVKD. The CDR3 has 13 residues. CDR3 sequence reads: CATGGWTNTEAFF. Written as DNA, the CDR3 is TGTGCTACAGGGGGATGGACGAACACTGAAGCTTTCTTT.

V and J are TRBV6-5 and TRBJ1-3, with 8 bases lining up with TRBD1. The CDR3 has 15 amino acids. The V gene's germline CDR1 is MNHEY and CDR2 SVGAGI. The V segment lost 0 bases and the J segment 2 bases; nucleotides outside the gene matches: 0. CDR3 in amino acids: CASSYSDRAGNTIYF. CDR3 bases: TGTGCCAGCAGTTACTCGGACAGGGCTGGAAACACCATATATTTT.

The chain links TRBV18 to TRBJ1-1; D gene uncertain. The CDR3 totals 14 residues. The ends were cut back, 3 bases at V and 5 bases at J, with 13 bases in the middle. CDR1 and CDR2 from the germline V gene are KGHSH and LQKENI. The CDR3 region is CASSPTRDGTEAFF. CDR3 sequence (DNA): TGTGCCAGCTCACCCACAAGGGATGGAACTGAAGCTTTCTTT.

The V gene is TRBV19, the J gene TRBJ1-1, with D possibly TRBD1 on 5 matching bases. Germline-derived CDR1 and CDR2 are LNHDA and SQIVND (reference sequence). The CDR3 extends over 14 amino acids. Between the trimmed V and J ends, which lost 4 bases and 1 base, there was a span of 10 bases. In DNA form, the CDR3 reads TGTGCCAGTAGTAGTTGGGGCTCGAACACTGAAGCTTTCTTT. This encodes CASSSWGSNTEAFF.

The rearrangement links TRBV19 to TRBJ2-2, with 10 bases matching TRBD1. Losses at the gene ends were 6 bases for V and 6 bases for J; bases not matched to a gene: 7. The CDR3 has 15 amino acids. Germline V CDR1 and CDR2: LNHDA, SQIVND (reference sequence). CDR3 sequence (DNA): TGTGCCAGTAGGCGGGACAGGGGTGCCCCCGGGGAGCTGTTTTTT. Encoded protein: CASRRDRGAPGELFF.

J is TRBJ2-7 and V is TRBV11-2; D not certain. From germline, CDR1 is SGHAT and CDR2 FQNNGV. V was pared by 6 bases and J by 1 base, with 16 bases between. The CDR3 extends over 15 amino acids. In DNA, the CDR3 is TGTGCCAGCAGATTGATGCGGACCGCATCCTACGAGCAGTACTTC. Residues: CASRLMRTASYEQYF. Complete variable domain (other parts from reference TRBV11-2 and TRBJ2-7): EAGVAQSPRYKIIEKRQSVAFWCNPISGHATLYWYQQILGQGPKLLIQFQNNGVVDDSQLPKDRFSAERLKGVDSTLKIQPAKLEDSAVYLCASRLMRTASYEQYFGPGTRLTVT.

This chain uses TRBV10-3 with TRBJ1-5; TRBD1 aligns across 7 bases. The germline CDR1 and CDR2 sequences are ENHRY and SYGVKD. Losses at the gene ends were 6 bases for V and 4 bases for J; bases not matched to a gene: 0. This CDR3 is 12 amino acids long. The CDR3, as DNA: TGTGCCATCAGGACAGGGAATCAGCCCCAGCATTTT. It yields the protein CAIRTGNQPQHF.

This clone appeared many times. The rearrangement joins TRBV6-6 to TRBJ1-1; D ambiguous. The V end lost 4 bases, the J end lost 2 bases, and 5 bases lay between the germline ends. This CDR3 region has 12 residues. The germline CDR1 and CDR2 sequences are MNHNY and SVGAGI (reference sequence). For the CDR3, the DNA is TGTGCCAGCAGTTTCACCAACACTGAAGCTTTCTTT. Translation gives CASSFTNTEAFF.

V and J are TRBV4-3 and TRBJ2-3, with D tentatively TRBD1 (6 bases). Germline values: CDR1 LGHNA, CDR2 YSLEER. V was pared by 1 base and J by 2 bases, with 16 bases between. The CDR3 is 17 amino acids. The CDR3 here is CASSQGRTEPNTDTQYF. The DNA for the CDR3 is TGCGCCAGCAGCCAAGGTCGGACAGAACCTAACACAGATACGCAGTATTTT.

The chain is built from TRBV9 and TRBJ2-1; D is ambiguous. The germline V gene encodes CDR1 SGDLS and CDR2 YYNGEE. The ends were cut back, 3 bases at V and 10 bases at J, with 14 bases in the middle. The CDR3 totals 13 residues. The CDR3 DNA follows: TGTGCCAGCAGCGCGGCGTACGCTGGGGAGCAGTTCTTC. Protein: CASSAAYAGEQFF.

The chain couples TRBV5-1 to TRBJ1-5; TRBD1 matches 8 bases. Germline V CDR1 and CDR2: SGHRS, YFSETQ. The junction had 5 bases not matched to a gene; V was cut back by 4 bases and J by 2 bases. The CDR3 spans 15 residues. CDR3 amino acids: CASSEQGGGNQPQHF. CDR3 sequence (DNA): TGCGCCAGCAGCGAACAGGGGGGCGGCAATCAGCCCCAGCATTTT.